This T cell receptor beta chain comes out of a study of control samples from healthy donors and cancer patients. Produced via immunoSEQ multiplex PCR; TCRdb's table is partial and in-frame only. This table has about 120,000 clones, about 93% appearing once. The germline V gene encodes CDR1 LGHNA and CDR2 YSLEER. This CDR3 spans 16 amino acids. V was pared by 0 bases and J by 1 base, with 3 bases of the junction left unmatched. The sequence was obtained from a man aged 50-60 years with head and neck cancer. The genes are TRBV4-3 and TRBJ2-1; 7 nucleotides match TRBD2. The sequenced sample consisted of PBMCs. CDR3 residues: CASSQDGRGSYNEQFF. CDR3 sequence (DNA): TGCGCCAGCAGCCAAGATGGGCGGGGGTCCTACAATGAGCAGTTCTTC.